One sample yielded the 20 T cell receptor beta chains listed below, sequenced in a study of long-term antiretroviral therapy in people with HIV. At survey level, the immunoSEQ assay was run in its v3.0 version. Data came from immunoSEQ multiplex PCR; TCRdb stores just in-frame clones and leaves some out. The data contain 30,000 or so clones, 93% of them singletons. Sequencing was performed on unsorted PBMCs, taken almost 6.6 years after starting antiretroviral therapy. The origin of the receptors is a woman aged 40 to 50 with HIV.

This clone was detected only a few times. The rearrangement uses TRBV7-2 and TRBJ2-7; 12 bases line up with TRBD1. V lost 5 bases to trimming and J lost 6 bases; unmatched junction nucleotides: 5. Germline values: CDR1 SGHTA, CDR2 FQGNSA. This CDR3 comprises 14 residues. DNA of the CDR3: TGTGCCAGCAGCCCCGGGACAGGGGGCATCGAGCAGTACTTC. It translates to CASSPGTGGIEQYF.

The chain combines TRBV4-3 with TRBJ2-1; a weak D match, TRBD2 (6 bases). Per germline, CDR1 LGHNA and CDR2 YSLEER. Trimming took 0 bases from V and 2 from J, leaving 11 bases between them. This CDR3 region has 16 residues. CDR3 sequence reads: CASSQDPREPYNEQFF. As DNA, the CDR3 is TGCGCCAGCAGCCAAGATCCCCGGGAGCCCTACAATGAGCAGTTCTTC.

The chain couples TRBV16 to TRBJ2-3, with no clear D. Trimming left V 2 bases short and J 0 bases short, with 9 bases between. The CDR3 is 15 amino acids. Germline lookup yields CDR1 KGHSY and CDR2 FQNENV. The CDR3 is CASSQRQVSTDTQYF. DNA for the CDR3: TGTGCCAGCAGCCAAAGGCAGGTGAGCACAGATACGCAGTATTTT.

This chain uses TRBV5-1 with TRBJ1-1; D not certain. This CDR3 contains 14 residues. The V end was cut by 2 bases, the J end by 1 base, with 9 bases between. Looked up from germline, CDR1 is SGHRS and CDR2 is YFSETQ. In DNA, the CDR3 is TGCGCCAGCAGCTTAGGTAGCAAGAACACTGAAGCTTTCTTT. Translated: CASSLGSKNTEAFF.

The chain links TRBV7-2 to TRBJ1-2, with D maybe TRBD1 (5 bases). Trimming took 3 bases from V and 2 from J, leaving 10 bases between them. CDR3 size: 14 residues. Per the germline V gene, CDR1 is SGHTA and CDR2 is FQGNSA. The CDR3 nucleotides read TGTGCCAGCAGCTTGTCGTGGGACAACTATGGCTACACCTTC. This gives the protein CASSLSWDNYGYTF.

The rearrangement uses TRBV7-2 and TRBJ2-7; D is perhaps TRBD1 (6 bases). This CDR3 region has 14 residues. CDR1 SGHTA and CDR2 FQGNSA come from the germline V gene. Trimming took 5 bases from V and 0 from J, leaving 11 bases between them. CDR3 nucleotide sequence: TGTGCCAGCAGCCCCAAGGGACACTCCTACGAGCAGTACTTC. It specifies CASSPKGHSYEQYF.

The CDR3 DNA sequence: TGCGCCAGCAGCCCCGACAGGATCTATGGCTACACCTTC. This gives the protein CASSPDRIYGYTF. The chain couples TRBV5-1 to TRBJ1-2; TRBD1 is a possible D gene (6 bases). The V gene lost 4 bases and the J gene lost 4 bases, with 11 bases spanning the gap. Per the germline V gene, CDR1 is SGHRS and CDR2 is YFSETQ. This CDR3 region has 13 residues. Supplemented by reference TRBV5-1 and TRBJ1-2, the full variable domain reads KAGVTQTPRYLIKTRGQQVTLSCSPISGHRSVSWYQQTPGQGLQFLFEYFSETQRNKGNFPGRFSGRQFSNSRSEMNVSTLELGDSALYLCASSPDRIYGYTFGSGTRLTVV.

The V call is TRBV19, the J call TRBJ1-6, with D tentatively TRBD1 (6 bases). V lost 5 bases and J lost 5, with 7 bases in between. This CDR3 has 13 residues. Germline V gene data show CDR1 as LNHDA and CDR2 as SQIVND (reference sequence). The CDR3 nucleotides read TGTGCCAGTAGTTGGGACAATAATTCACCCCTCCACTTT. This sequence encodes CASSWDNNSPLHF.

The J gene is TRBJ1-5, the V gene TRBV7-9; perhaps TRBD1 as D (6 bases). Deletions cut 0 bases from V and 1 base from J, with 7 bases between. Germline-derived CDR1 and CDR2 are SEHNR and FQNEAQ (reference sequence). The length of the CDR3 is 15 residues. The chain's CDR3 is CASSLADRSNQPQHF. In DNA, the CDR3 is TGTGCCAGCAGCTTAGCCGACAGGAGCAATCAGCCCCAGCATTTT.

This chain connects TRBV6-5 to TRBJ1-2; 10 bases are shared with TRBD1. V gave up 7 bases and J gave up 1 base; unmatched junction bases: 3. The CDR3 totals 14 residues. Germline-derived CDR1 and CDR2 are MNHEY and SVGAGI. The CDR3 here is CASKGQGGNYGYTF. The CDR3 DNA reads TGTGCCAGCAAAGGACAGGGGGGTAACTATGGCTACACCTTC.

J is TRBJ2-7 and V is TRBV27; 9 bases line up with TRBD1. The J segment lost 3 bases and the V segment lost 5 bases, leaving 8 bases of the junction unmatched. The CDR3 is 15 residues long. Germline loops: CDR1 MNHEY, CDR2 SMNVEV (reference sequence). The CDR3 bases are TGTGCCAGCAGTCCCTCCGGGACAGGGAACTACGAGCAGTACTTC. Protein: CASSPSGTGNYEQYF.

This CDR3 reads CASSSRGGMETQYF. Written as DNA, the CDR3 is TGTGCCAGCAGCTCACGGGGGGGGATGGAGACCCAGTACTTC. V and J are TRBV7-2 and TRBJ2-5, with 8 bases matching TRBD2. The J segment lost 5 bases and the V segment lost 4 bases, leaving 6 bases of the junction unmatched. CDR1 is SGHTA and CDR2 is FQGNSA in the germline V gene. This CDR3 has 14 amino acids.

The rearrangement joins TRBV5-1 to TRBJ2-1, with 10 bases lining up with TRBD2. The CDR3 contains 15 residues. With 0 bases clipped from V and 9 bases from J, the junction kept 6 bases outside the gene matches. Germline CDR1 reads SGHRS; CDR2 reads YFSETQ. CDR3 nucleotide sequence: TGCGCCAGCAGCTTGGAAGCGGGGGGGTCTAGTGAGCAGTTCTTC. Its protein product is CASSLEAGGSSEQFF. The variable domain in full, with the rest retrieved from reference TRBV5-1 and TRBJ2-1, is KAGVTQTPRYLIKTRGQQVTLSCSPISGHRSVSWYQQTPGQGLQFLFEYFSETQRNKGNFPGRFSGRQFSNSRSEMNVSTLELGDSALYLCASSLEAGGSSEQFFGPGTRLTVL.

V usage is TRBV4-3 and J usage is TRBJ2-3; the D gene is possibly TRBD2 (6 bases). This CDR3 spans 16 amino acids. V dropped 0 bases and J dropped 4 bases, with 14 bases sitting between them. CDR1 is LGHNA, CDR2 YSLEER, per germline. This CDR3 reads CASSQDSGTHSDTQYF. DNA of the CDR3: TGCGCCAGCAGCCAAGATTCAGGGACTCATTCAGATACGCAGTATTTT.

The chain joins TRBV2 to TRBJ2-5; TRBD1 or TRBD2 may be the D gene (6 bases each). Germline-derived CDR1 and CDR2 are SNHLY and FYNNEI. The CDR3 has 15 residues. Trimming cost V 6 bases and J 2 bases, with 16 bases left between them. Here the CDR3 reads CASSTGTSGQETQYF. The CDR3 nucleotides are TGTGCCAGCAGCACAGGGACTTCGGGGCAAGAGACCCAGTACTTC.

The CDR3 reads CASNLQGASTGELFF. CDR3 nucleotide sequence: TGCGCCAGCAACCTACAGGGGGCGAGCACCGGGGAGCTGTTTTTT. The V gene is TRBV5-1, the J gene TRBJ2-2; the match to TRBD1 covers 9 bases. The CDR3 covers 15 residues. The V gene end was trimmed by 6 bases and the J gene end by 4 bases; junction bases not matched to a gene: 7. Germline V gene lookup returns CDR1 SGHRS and CDR2 YFSETQ.

The genes are TRBV29-1 and TRBJ2-3; a possible D gene is TRBD1 (6 bases). The CDR3 loop spans 14 amino acids. Germline values: CDR1 SQVTM, CDR2 ANQGSEA. V lost 4 bases and J lost 2, with 13 bases in between. The CDR3 region has the DNA TGCAGCGTTGCCGGACAGCTACTCACAGATACGCAGTATTTT. Protein product: CSVAGQLLTDTQYF.

The genes are TRBV10-3 and TRBJ2-7, with 9 bases that match TRBD1. Germline V gene data show CDR1 as ENHRY and CDR2 as SYGVKD. V dropped 2 bases and J dropped 2; count of bases not matched to a gene: 4. This CDR3 has 15 amino acids. The chain's CDR3 is CAISEGDRAAYEQYF. The CDR3 region has the DNA TGTGCCATCAGTGAGGGGGACAGGGCAGCCTACGAGCAGTACTTC.

This rearrangement joins TRBV14 to TRBJ1-1, with D unclear. Germline assignment: CDR1 SGHDN and CDR2 FVKESK. V was shortened by 4 bases and J by 5 bases, with 20 bases between the two germline ends. The CDR3 length is 16 residues. The CDR3 DNA sequence: TGTGCCAGCAGCCCTTCATGGTGGTCCGGTGGAACTGAAGCTTTCTTT. Translating it yields CASSPSWWSGGTEAFF.

J is TRBJ2-1 and V is TRBV5-1, with TRBD1 matching 9 bases. Germline assignment: CDR1 SGHRS and CDR2 YFSETQ. The CDR3 sequence is 15 residues long. V shed 5 bases and J 8 bases; nucleotides not matched to a gene: 11. The DNA for the CDR3 is TGCGCCAGCAGTAGGGGACAGGGCAGCAAGGATGAGCAGTTCTTC. This translates into CASSRGQGSKDEQFF.